This entry concerns a single T cell receptor beta chain. Clones were read by immunoSEQ multiplex PCR, and TCRdb kept only the in-frame ones, dropping some. Here the sample spans around 24,000 clones, roughly four fifths being singletons. This sample was included in a study of preoperative IRX-2 immunotherapy in early breast cancer. Treatment meaning: preoperative locoregional IRX-2 cytokine immunotherapy. Preoperative locoregional IRX-2 cytokine immunotherapy was tested in the phase Ib source study. Trimming at V came to 4 bases and at J to 3 bases, leaving 10 bases not matched to a gene. The CDR3 is 16 amino acids. Germline CDR1 is MDHEN and CDR2 is SYDVKM.

The chain links TRBV28 to TRBJ2-7; TRBD1 matches 9 bases. This clonotype originated in a human donor with breast cancer. Sequenced material: lymph node tissue, taken after IRX-2 immunotherapy. CDR3 in DNA: TGTGCCAGCAGTTCGTCGCCGGGACAGGGACACTACGAGCAGTACTTC. This sequence encodes CASSSSPGQGHYEQYF.